This T cell receptor (beta chain) emerged from a study of T cells in Graves' hyperthyroidism and ophthalmopathy. Among ophthalmopathy patients, the Clinical Activity Score reached at least 3, the NOSPECS grade reached at least 4, and duration remained under 3 months. Reasons for excluding patients were uncontrolled infection, other autoimmune disease, pregnancy or lactation. The CDR3 runs 17 residues. Germline assignment: CDR1 SEHNR and CDR2 FQNEAQ (reference sequence). Using RNA transcripts as the source, TCR beta CDR3 regions were amplified. An initial round of RT-PCR targeting the TCR CDR3 relied on the HTBI primer set. TCRdb re-called the multiplex PCR reads through MiXCR, storing one row per CDR3 protein. The sample contains more than 500,000 distinct CDR3 sequences, 16% of which appear only once. As concerns this clonotype: The junction does not match germline at one end; this may be a read error.

The chain has TRBV7-9 and TRBJ1-1; a possible D gene is TRBD1 (6 bases). The clonotype originates from a woman aged 25 to 39 with Graves' ophthalmopathy. The specimen was blood. The CDR3 region is CTSSLGGGSGVNTEAFF. In DNA form, the CDR3 reads TGTACCAGCAGCTTAGGGGGAGGGAGTGGAGTGAACACTGAAGCTTTCTTT.